This TCR beta chain was identified in a study of cytotoxic CD8 clonotypes in ibrutinib-treated CLL. Findings and caveats of the study: Measured clonality at baseline was greater than in age-matched healthy donors and tracked with circulating CD8+ T-cell counts.

Depth targeted 1 in 200,000 to 1 in 1 million T cells, averaging around 9.5x coverage per clonotype. TCRdb's copy holds only in-frame clones and misses some; the assay was immunoSEQ multiplex PCR. The table has under 30,000 clones, about 78% seen once. Germline CDR1 is WSHSY and CDR2 is SAAADI. The length of the CDR3 is 14 residues. V was cut by 8 bases and J by 4 bases, with 16 bases left in between. Comments on this clone: The target antigen is unknown.

The receptor was derived from a human donor with chronic lymphocytic leukemia. The sequencing used PBMCs, collected after 36 months of ibrutinib treatment. The chain recombines TRBV10-2 with TRBJ2-3, with a weak D call TRBD1 (5 bases). For the CDR3, the DNA is TGCGCCAGCCTGACCCAGGGCTCTGCAGATACGCAGTATTTT. Protein sequence: CASLTQGSADTQYF.